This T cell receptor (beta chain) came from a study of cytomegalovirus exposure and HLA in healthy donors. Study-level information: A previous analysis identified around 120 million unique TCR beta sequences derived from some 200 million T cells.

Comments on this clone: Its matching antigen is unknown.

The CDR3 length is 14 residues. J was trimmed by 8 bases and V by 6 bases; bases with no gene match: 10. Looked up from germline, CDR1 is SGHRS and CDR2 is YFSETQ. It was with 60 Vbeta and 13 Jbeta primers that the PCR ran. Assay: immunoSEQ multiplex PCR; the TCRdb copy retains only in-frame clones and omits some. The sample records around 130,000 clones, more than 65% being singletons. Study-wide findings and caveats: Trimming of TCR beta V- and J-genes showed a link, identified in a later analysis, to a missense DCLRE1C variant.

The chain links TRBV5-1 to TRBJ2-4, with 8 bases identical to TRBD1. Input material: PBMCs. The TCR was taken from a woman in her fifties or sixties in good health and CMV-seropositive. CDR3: CASTPDRAEDIQYF. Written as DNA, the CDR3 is TGCGCCAGCACTCCGGACAGGGCTGAGGACATTCAGTACTTC.